One and the same sample provided the 10 T cell receptor beta chains below, sequenced in a study of OX40 agonist ivuxolimab in advanced cancers. The table came from immunoSEQ multiplex PCR; TCRdb's copy has only in-frame clones and leaves some out. The data show 70,000 to 80,000 clones, with about 81% seen just once and 5% held by the top ten. Sequenced material: CD4+ or CD8+ T cells sorted from blood, taken in a trial of the OX40 agonist ivuxolimab. Source of these receptors: an adult with an advanced solid tumor such as melanoma, head and neck, liver or kidney cancer.

This clone appeared once. The chain combines TRBV18 with TRBJ1-2; unclear D gene. Germline V gives CDR1 KGHSH, CDR2 LQKENI. This CDR3 region has 14 residues. V lost 2 bases and J 4 bases, leaving 11 bases between the germline ends. Written as DNA, the CDR3 is TGTGCCAGCTCACCAGCGACTTCCTCCTATGGCTACACCTTC. This translates into CASSPATSSYGYTF.

The genes are TRBV19 and TRBJ2-1; tentatively, D is TRBD1 or TRBD2 (5 bases each). The germline V gene has CDR1 LNHDA and CDR2 SQIVND (reference sequence). The germline V and J ends were trimmed by 3 bases and 7 bases, with 16 bases remaining between them. This CDR3 contains 15 residues. This CDR3 reads CASSISAGSWNEQFF. The CDR3 coding sequence is TGTGCCAGTAGTATCTCGGCAGGGAGCTGGAATGAGCAGTTCTTC.

The V and J genes are TRBV19 and TRBJ1-5; D might be TRBD1 (6 bases). The CDR3 sequence is 16 residues long. Germline CDR1 and CDR2: LNHDA and SQIVND (reference sequence). Trimming left V 4 bases short and J 4 bases short, with 17 bases between. CDR3 region: CASSTTGGQANQPQHF. CDR3 nucleotides: TGTGCCAGTAGTACGACGGGGGGGCAGGCAAATCAGCCCCAGCATTTT.

J is TRBJ1-1 and V is TRBV7-9; D is perhaps TRBD1 (5 bases). V lost 5 bases to trimming and J lost 1 base, with 14 bases between them. The CDR3 consists of 15 residues. CDR1 is SEHNR and CDR2 is FQNEAQ in the germline V gene (reference sequence). CDR3 nucleotide sequence: TGTGCCAGCAGCCAAAGGGGACTCCAGAACACTGAAGCTTTCTTT. It is translated as CASSQRGLQNTEAFF. Looking up the rest from reference TRBV7-9 and TRBJ1-1 gives the full variable domain: DTGVSQNPRHKITKRGQNVTFRCDPISEHNRLYWYRQTLGQGPEFLTYFQNEAQLEKSRLLSDRFSAERPKGSFSTLEIQRTEQGDSAMYLCASSQRGLQNTEAFFGQGTRLTVV.

This clone has only a few counts. The gene calls are TRBV30 and TRBJ1-5; no definite D call. The CDR3 is 15 amino acids. The V gene lost 0 bases and the J gene lost 0 bases, with 9 bases spanning the gap. Looked up from germline, CDR1 is GTSNPN and CDR2 is SVGIG (reference sequence). The chain's CDR3 is CAWSVTGHSNQPQHF. As DNA, the CDR3 is TGTGCCTGGAGTGTAACCGGGCATAGCAATCAGCCCCAGCATTTT.

The genes are TRBV28 and TRBJ1-2; 11 bases are a match to TRBD1. The length of the CDR3 is 13 residues. The germline V gene encodes CDR1 MDHEN and CDR2 SYDVKM. V was pared by 6 bases and J by 8 bases, with 5 bases of the junction left unmatched. CDR3 in amino acids: CASSLGQGGGYTF. The DNA of the CDR3 is TGTGCCAGCAGCCTGGGACAGGGGGGAGGCTACACCTTC.

V is TRBV7-3 and J is TRBJ2-1; 8 bases are a match to TRBD2. Germline trimming cut 5 bases from V and 6 bases from J; bases unmatched to any gene: 12. Germline CDR1 SGHTA, CDR2 FQGTGA. The CDR3 is 16 residues long. CDR3 DNA sequence: TGTGCCAGCAGCCCCACCCGGGGGGGCTTTAGCAATGAGCAGTTCTTC. The encoded protein is CASSPTRGGFSNEQFF. Together with reference TRBV7-3 and TRBJ2-1, the CDR3 gives the full variable domain: GAGVSQTPSNKVTEKGKYVELRCDPISGHTALYWYRQSLGQGPEFLIYFQGTGAADDSGLPNDRFFAVRPEGSVSTLKIQRTERGDSAVYLCASSPTRGGFSNEQFFGPGTRLTVL.

This clone was found once. This rearrangement joins TRBV14 to TRBJ2-7, with 9 bases lining up with TRBD1. The trim removed 3 bases at V and 6 bases at J, leaving 6 bases unmatched. The CDR3 loop spans 14 amino acids. The germline V gene has CDR1 SGHDN and CDR2 FVKESK. This CDR3 reads CASSHAGQGLEQYF. The CDR3 DNA sequence: TGTGCCAGCAGCCACGCGGGACAGGGTCTCGAGCAGTACTTC. The entire variable domain, with the rest obtained from reference TRBV14 and TRBJ2-7, is as follows: EAGVTQFPSHSVIEKGQTVTLRCDPISGHDNLYWYRRVMGKEIKFLLHFVKESKQDESGMPNNRFLAERTGGTYSTLKVQPAELEDSGVYFCASSHAGQGLEQYFGPGTRLTVT.

This CDR3 is CASRGQGADEAFF. CDR3 DNA sequence: TGTGCCAGCAGGGGACAGGGGGCGGATGAAGCTTTCTTT. V and J are TRBV5-4 and TRBJ1-1, with 12 nucleotides matching TRBD1. V shed 5 bases, J shed 7 bases, and the junction held 3 bases outside the gene matches. The germline V gene has CDR1 SGHNT and CDR2 YYREEE (reference sequence). The CDR3 is 13 residues long.

This rearrangement joins TRBV6-6 to TRBJ2-1, with D possibly TRBD2 on 5 matching bases. The V end was cut by 0 bases, the J end by 7 bases, with 10 bases between. The CDR3 consists of 14 residues. Germline-derived CDR1 and CDR2 are MNHNY and SVGAGI (reference sequence). The CDR3 loop is CASSYSPSWNEQFF. The CDR3 nucleotides read TGTGCCAGCAGTTACTCGCCTAGCTGGAATGAGCAGTTCTTC.